The 26 T cell receptor beta chains reported below all come from one sample, sequenced in a study of early T cells in non-severe SARS-CoV-2 infection. TCRdb re-called the 5' RACE reads with MiXCR, one entry per CDR3 protein. This table holds approximately 69,000 distinct CDR3 sequences, about 12% found once. Sequencing input: whole blood. The receptors come from an adult who was a healthcare worker with PCR-confirmed SARS-CoV-2 infection or an uninfected control (not recorded which).

This clonotype was counted a few times. V gene TRBV6-2 or TRBV6-3 combines with J gene TRBJ2-7; D gene ambiguous. Germline V gene sequence: CDR1 MNHEY, CDR2 SVGEGT. V dropped 0 bases and J dropped 6 bases, with 9 bases sitting between them. This CDR3 spans 13 amino acids. CDR3 DNA: TGTGCCAGCAGTTACTCTGGGGTCGGCGAGCAGTACTTC. Its protein is CASSYSGVGEQYF.

The table lists this clonotype with many counts. Because it lacks the conserved phenylalanine or tryptophan at the end, this CDR3 is likely a read error. No DNA is shown, since the ends of the CDR3 on it are uncertain; the CDR3 is the one TCRdb lists. This chain connects TRBV5-4 to TRBJ1-2. Germline V gene data show CDR1 as SGHNT and CDR2 as YYREEE (reference sequence). Both ends counted, the CDR3 spans 13 residues. The CDR3 loop reads CASSLNPINLTMN.

This clonotype was seen repeatedly, ten times or more. V gene TRBV6-6 combines with J gene TRBJ2-7, with D perhaps assigned TRBD1 or TRBD2 (5 bases each). V shed 3 bases and J shed 5 bases, with 17 bases lying between them. The CDR3 runs to 15 residues. In germline, CDR1 is MNHNY, CDR2 SVGAGI (reference sequence). The CDR3 DNA follows: TGTGCCAGCAGTTATCAGGGTCTTCCCGGGAACGAGCAGTACTTC. Translation: CASSYQGLPGNEQYF.

This sequence joins TRBV7-9 and TRBJ1-5; D remains ambiguous. This CDR3 comprises 16 residues. The V end was cut by 6 bases, the J end by 2 bases, with 17 bases between. In germline, CDR1 is SEHNR, CDR2 FQNEAQ (reference sequence). CDR3 coding DNA: TGTGCCAGCAGTCTGGGCCGACGCGGCGGCAATCAGCCCCAGCATTTT. Its translation is CASSLGRRGGNQPQHF.

This clonotype was seen a few times. V usage is TRBV28 and J usage is TRBJ1-6; 9 nucleotides match TRBD1. CDR1 is MDHEN and CDR2 is SYDVKM in the germline V gene. The CDR3 runs to 20 residues. V gave up 8 bases and J gave up 5 bases; unmatched junction bases: 22. CDR3 region: CASLRYRDRDIILNNSPLHF. In DNA form, the CDR3 reads TGTGCCAGCCTCAGATACCGGGACAGGGATATTATTCTAAATAATTCACCCCTCCACTTT.

As for this clonotype: A read error may produce the germline difference seen at one junction end. The V call is TRBV9, the J call TRBJ2-7; 8 bases fit TRBD1. This CDR3 comprises 14 residues. Germline V lookup: CDR1 SGDLS, CDR2 YYNGEE. The CDR3 here is CVSSKGQVRYEQYF. The CDR3 DNA is TGTGTCAGCAGCAAGGGACAGGTTCGCTACGAGCAGTACTTC.

This clonotype has ten or more counts. The chain couples TRBV20-1 to TRBJ2-4; D unresolved. The CDR3 sequence is 15 residues long. Per the germline V gene, CDR1 is DFQATT and CDR2 is SNEGSKA (reference sequence). Trimming took off 4 bases at V and 1 base at J, with 14 bases between the two ends. This CDR3 reads CSAKEDQRAKNIQYF. The CDR3 region has the DNA TGCAGTGCTAAAGAGGACCAAAGGGCCAAAAACATTCAGTACTTC.

This clonotype has more than one count but fewer than ten. The chain recombines TRBV5-1 with TRBJ2-7; TRBD1 matches 8 bases. Germline V gives CDR1 SGHRS, CDR2 YFSETQ. CDR3 length equals 15 residues. With V trimmed by 3 bases and J by 0 bases, 5 bases remained unmatched. The CDR3 protein is CASSYGTGLSYEQYF. CDR3 DNA sequence: TGCGCCAGCAGCTACGGGACAGGCCTCTCCTACGAGCAGTACTTC. The full variable domain, its missing parts supplied by reference TRBV5-1 and TRBJ2-7, is KAGVTQTPRYLIKTRGQQVTLSCSPISGHRSVSWYQQTPGQGLQFLFEYFSETQRNKGNFPGRFSGRQFSNSRSEMNVSTLELGDSALYLCASSYGTGLSYEQYFGPGTRLTVT.

This clonotype has at least ten counts. This sequence joins TRBV10-3 and TRBJ1-1, with D perhaps matching TRBD1 (5 bases). Germline values: CDR1 ENHRY, CDR2 SYGVKD. This CDR3 has 15 residues. Trimming removed 2 bases at V and 2 bases at J, with 12 bases between. The CDR3 here is CAISERGEENTEAFF. The CDR3 bases are TGTGCCATCAGTGAGAGAGGGGAAGAAAACACTGAAGCTTTCTTT.

The sample holds a few counts of this clonotype. V and J are TRBV5-6 and TRBJ2-5; D perhaps matches TRBD2 (6 bases). V shed 2 bases and J shed 6 bases, with 11 bases lying between them. Germline V gene data show CDR1 as SGHDT and CDR2 as YYEEEE. This CDR3 comprises 13 residues. The CDR3 DNA reads as TGTGCCAGCAGCTTAGTAGCGGAGAAGACCCAGTACTTC. This gives the protein CASSLVAEKTQYF.

This chain uses TRBV20-1 with TRBJ2-3; 7 nucleotides agree with TRBD2. Losses at the gene ends were 3 bases for V and 0 bases for J; bases not matched to a gene: 6. The CDR3 runs 15 residues. The germline CDR1 and CDR2 sequences are DFQATT and SNEGSKA (reference sequence). The CDR3 loop reads CSASSLAASTDTQYF. In DNA form, the CDR3 reads TGCAGTGCTAGTTCGCTAGCGGCTAGCACAGATACGCAGTATTTT.

This clonotype was recorded many times. The chain combines TRBV12-3 or TRBV12-4 with TRBJ1-6; no clear D gene. This CDR3 contains 16 residues. Trimming removed 2 bases from V and 9 bases from J, with 17 bases in between. The CDR3 nucleotides are TGTGCCAGCAGTTTAAAACCCCCGGGGATGGCTTCACCCCTCCACTTT. Translation: CASSLKPPGMASPLHF.

This clonotype has ten or more counts. This sequence joins TRBV6-2 or TRBV6-3 and TRBJ1-2; 7 bases line up with TRBD1. V lost 7 bases to trimming and J lost 1 base; unmatched junction nucleotides: 12. The CDR3 runs to 16 residues. The germline V gene has CDR1 MNHEY and CDR2 SVGEGT. CDR3 loop: CASTEPGTASNYGYTF. For the CDR3, the DNA is TGTGCCAGCACCGAACCCGGGACAGCAAGTAACTATGGCTACACCTTC.

This clonotype showed up many times. The J gene is TRBJ2-7, the V gene TRBV29-1; TRBD2 matches at 10 bases. CDR3 length: 14 amino acids. The trim removed 1 base at V and 6 bases at J, leaving 6 bases unmatched. Germline CDR1 reads SQVTM; CDR2 reads ANQGSEA. The CDR3 region is CSVEVSGRASEQYF. The CDR3 DNA reads TGCAGCGTTGAAGTCAGCGGGAGGGCTAGCGAGCAGTACTTC.

V usage is TRBV3-1 and J usage is TRBJ2-3; D not resolved. Trimming removed 10 bases at V and 0 bases at J, with 5 bases between. The CDR3 loop spans 11 amino acids. Germline assignment: CDR1 LGHDT and CDR2 YNNKEL (reference sequence). CDR3 protein: CATGSTDTQYF. CDR3 DNA: TGTGCCACAGGAAGCACAGATACGCAGTATTTT.

This clonotype was counted at least ten times. The J gene is TRBJ2-1, the V gene TRBV6-1; TRBD2 matches 9 bases. Trimming removed 5 bases from V and 7 bases from J; junction bases left unmatched: 6. Germline V gene data show CDR1 as MNHNS and CDR2 as SASEGT. CDR3 size: 14 residues. The CDR3 region is CASSRREGPNEQFF. The CDR3 bases are TGTGCCAGCAGTAGGCGGGAGGGCCCTAATGAGCAGTTCTTC.

This chain joins TRBV7-6 and TRBJ2-2, with 10 bases matching TRBD1. Germline CDR1 and CDR2: SGHVS and FNYEAQ. The CDR3 runs 15 residues. V shed 1 base and J 7 bases; nucleotides not matched to a gene: 3. CDR3 in DNA: TGTGCCAGCAGCTTAGGGACAGGGGGTGACGGGGAGCTGTTTTTT. This gives the protein CASSLGTGGDGELFF.

This rearrangement joins TRBV20-1 to TRBJ2-4; TRBD2 might be the D (6 bases). The CDR3 consists of 11 residues. V lost 1 base, J lost 13 bases, and 11 bases lay in between. Germline V gene sequence: CDR1 DFQATT, CDR2 SNEGSKA (reference sequence). For the CDR3, the DNA is TGCAGTGCTAGAGTCGGCGGGAACCAGTACTTC. Encoded protein: CSARVGGNQYF.

This clonotype was seen at least ten times. The V gene is TRBV7-8, the J gene TRBJ1-5, with unresolved D. The CDR3 spans 14 residues. The germline V and J ends were trimmed by 4 bases and 9 bases, with 16 bases remaining between them. The germline CDR1 and CDR2 sequences are SGHVS and FQNEAQ. CDR3 bases: TGTGCCAGCAGCTACGACGGTGGCAGGCTGCCCCAGCATTTT. Amino acids: CASSYDGGRLPQHF.

There are a few counts of this clonotype. The rearrangement uses TRBV5-6 and TRBJ2-4, with D unclear. In germline, CDR1 is SGHDT, CDR2 YYEEEE. V lost 4 bases and J 10 bases, leaving 15 bases between the germline ends. There are 13 residues in the CDR3. CDR3 sequence reads: CASSPPLGFIQYF. DNA for the CDR3: TGTGCCAGCAGCCCCCCCTTGGGGTTTATTCAGTACTTC.

J is TRBJ2-2 and V is TRBV7-3, with 7 bases that match TRBD2. The CDR3 totals 14 residues. The junction had 6 bases not matched to a gene; V was cut back by 5 bases and J by 6 bases. Germline V gene sequence: CDR1 SGHTA, CDR2 FQGTGA. The CDR3 sequence is CASSPPTSPGELFF. The DNA for the CDR3 is TGTGCCAGCAGCCCACCGACTAGCCCCGGGGAGCTGTTTTTT.

The V call is TRBV24-1, the J call TRBJ2-1; 10 bases agree with TRBD2. This CDR3 is built from 16 residues. From germline, CDR1 is KGHDR and CDR2 SFDVKD. The V gene end was trimmed by 4 bases and the J gene end by 7 bases; junction bases not matched to a gene: 9. The CDR3 coding sequence is TGTGCCACCAGTGAGCCAAGCGGGAGGGCCTTAAATGAGCAGTTCTTC. This translates into CATSEPSGRALNEQFF.

This clonotype has a handful of counts. This chain links TRBV20-1 with TRBJ2-3, with D possibly called TRBD1 or TRBD2 (5 bases each). The CDR3 has 14 amino acids. CDR1 DFQATT and CDR2 SNEGSKA come from the germline V gene (reference sequence). V was cut by 1 base and J by 0 bases, with 8 bases left in between. The CDR3 bases are TGCAGTGCTAGAGGGGGGTCTAGCACAGATACGCAGTATTTT. This codes for CSARGGSSTDTQYF.

Many counts were recorded for this clonotype. V and J are TRBV5-1 and TRBJ2-6, with D possibly matching TRBD1 (6 bases). This CDR3 contains 17 residues. Looked up from germline, CDR1 is SGHRS and CDR2 is YFSETQ. V lost 0 bases, J lost 3 bases, and 13 bases lay in between. The CDR3 region is CASSLVRGSIGANVLTF. The CDR3 DNA reads as TGCGCCAGCAGCTTGGTCAGGGGCTCTATTGGGGCCAACGTCCTGACTTTC.

This clonotype was seen a few times. V usage is TRBV4-1 and J usage is TRBJ2-3, with TRBD2 identical over 7 bases. This CDR3 comprises 16 residues. In germline, CDR1 is MGHRA, CDR2 YSYEKL. V trimming: 4 bases; J trimming: 2 bases; junction bases outside the gene matches: 9. The chain's CDR3 is CASSRTGAGYTDTQYF. The CDR3 DNA reads as TGCGCCAGCAGCCGAACAGGAGCGGGGTACACAGATACGCAGTATTTT.

The CDR3 DNA reads TGCGCCAGCAGCTTGGCAGCCAGCGGTTCAGAGACCCAGTACTTC. Translation: CASSLAASGSETQYF. V usage is TRBV5-1 and J usage is TRBJ2-5, with D tentatively TRBD2 (5 bases). Germline V lookup: CDR1 SGHRS, CDR2 YFSETQ. This CDR3 spans 15 amino acids. The V end lost 0 bases, the J end lost 4 bases, and 13 bases lay between the germline ends.